What follows are 3 T cell receptor beta chains derived from one specimen sequenced in a study of identical twins. In TCRdb, the 5' RACE reads were re-called with MiXCR into one record per CDR3 protein. The sample comprises 200,000 to 250,000 distinct CDR3 sequences, roughly 13% of which are singletons, and roughly 4.2% rests with the top ten. The sample was also linked to a second study, of yellow fever vaccine responses in identical twins.

The specimen sequenced was memory (CD45RO+) T cells sorted from blood. These receptors originate from a woman aged 18-30 years in good health.

This clonotype has just a few counts. In nucleotides, the CDR3 is TGTGCCAGCAGCCAAGAGCGAGCGGGGCAAGAGACCCAGTACTTC. Residues: CASSQERAGQETQYF. J is TRBJ2-5 and V is TRBV4-2, with 7 nucleotides matching TRBD2. V trimming: 0 bases; J trimming: 2 bases; junction bases outside the gene matches: 3. Germline V gives CDR1 LGHNA, CDR2 YNFKEQ. The CDR3 extends over 15 amino acids.

The table lists this clonotype with a few counts. The chain joins TRBV6-1 to TRBJ1-1, with D perhaps TRBD1 (6 bases). Germline V gene lookup returns CDR1 MNHNS and CDR2 SASEGT. The CDR3 has 13 amino acids. The V gene lost 8 bases and the J gene lost 7 bases, with 17 bases spanning the gap. As DNA, the CDR3 is TGTGCCAGCTCGCGACAAGGAGGGGGTGAAGCTTTCTTT. Residues: CASSRQGGGEAFF.

This clonotype was recorded a few times. The chain is built from TRBV12-3 or TRBV12-4 and TRBJ2-1, with no clear D. CDR3 size: 18 residues. The V end was cut by 3 bases, the J end by 0 bases, with 18 bases between. The CDR3 nucleotides read TGTGCCAGCAGTTTTTTCACGAAGGGCGTTTACTCCTACAATGAGCAGTTCTTC. Translation gives CASSFFTKGVYSYNEQFF.